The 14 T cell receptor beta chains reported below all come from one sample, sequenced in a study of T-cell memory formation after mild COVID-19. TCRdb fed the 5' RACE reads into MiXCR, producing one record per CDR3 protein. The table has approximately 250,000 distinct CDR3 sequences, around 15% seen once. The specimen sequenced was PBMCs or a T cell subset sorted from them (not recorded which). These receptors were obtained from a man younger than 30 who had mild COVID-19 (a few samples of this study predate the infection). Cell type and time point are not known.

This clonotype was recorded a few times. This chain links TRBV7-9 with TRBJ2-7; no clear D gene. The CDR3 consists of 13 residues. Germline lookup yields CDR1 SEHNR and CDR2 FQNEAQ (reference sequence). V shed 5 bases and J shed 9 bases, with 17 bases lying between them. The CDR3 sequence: CASSQTPPLGQYF. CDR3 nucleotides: TGTGCCAGCAGCCAGACCCCCCCACTTGGGCAGTACTTC.

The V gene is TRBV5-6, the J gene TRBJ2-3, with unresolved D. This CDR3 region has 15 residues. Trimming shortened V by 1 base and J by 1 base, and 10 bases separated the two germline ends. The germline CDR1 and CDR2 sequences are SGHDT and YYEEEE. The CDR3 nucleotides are TGTGCCAGCAGCTTGAAAGGACGGGGCACAGATACGCAGTATTTT. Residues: CASSLKGRGTDTQYF.

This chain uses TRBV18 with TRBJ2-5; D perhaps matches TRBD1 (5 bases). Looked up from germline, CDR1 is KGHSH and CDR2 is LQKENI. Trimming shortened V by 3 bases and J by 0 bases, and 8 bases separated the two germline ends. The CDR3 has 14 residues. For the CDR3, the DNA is TGTGCCAGCTCACCCGACAGCAACCAAGAGACCCAGTACTTC. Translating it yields CASSPDSNQETQYF.

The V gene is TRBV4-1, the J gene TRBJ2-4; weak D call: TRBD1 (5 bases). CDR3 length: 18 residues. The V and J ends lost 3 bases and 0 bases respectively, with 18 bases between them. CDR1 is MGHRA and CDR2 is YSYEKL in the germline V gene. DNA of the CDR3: TGCGCCAGCAGCCATCTTGGAGAAGGCAGGGTAGCCAAAAACATTCAGTACTTC. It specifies CASSHLGEGRVAKNIQYF.

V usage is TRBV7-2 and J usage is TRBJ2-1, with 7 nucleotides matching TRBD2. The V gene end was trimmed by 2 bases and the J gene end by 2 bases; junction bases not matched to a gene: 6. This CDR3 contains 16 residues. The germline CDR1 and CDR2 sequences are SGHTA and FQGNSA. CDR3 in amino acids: CASSLFSGAPYNEQFF. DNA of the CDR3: TGTGCCAGCAGCTTATTCAGCGGGGCCCCCTACAATGAGCAGTTCTTC.

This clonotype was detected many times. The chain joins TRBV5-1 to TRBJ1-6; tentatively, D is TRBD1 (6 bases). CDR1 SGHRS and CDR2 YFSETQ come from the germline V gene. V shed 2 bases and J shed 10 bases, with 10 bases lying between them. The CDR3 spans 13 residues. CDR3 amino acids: CASSLTGNSPLHF. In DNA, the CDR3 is TGCGCCAGCAGCTTAACAGGGAACTCACCCCTCCACTTT.

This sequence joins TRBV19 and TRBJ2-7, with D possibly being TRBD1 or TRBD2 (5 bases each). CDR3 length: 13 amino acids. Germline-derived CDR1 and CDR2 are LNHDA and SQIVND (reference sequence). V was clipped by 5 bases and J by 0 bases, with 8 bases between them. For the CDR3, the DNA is TGTGCCAGTAGTTGGGACGGCTCCTACGAGCAGTACTTC. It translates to CASSWDGSYEQYF.

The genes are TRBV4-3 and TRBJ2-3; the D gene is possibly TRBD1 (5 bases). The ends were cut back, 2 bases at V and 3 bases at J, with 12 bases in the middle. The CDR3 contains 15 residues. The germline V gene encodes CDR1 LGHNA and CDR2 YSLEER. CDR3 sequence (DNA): TGCGCCAGCAGCCAACAGGGATATCGAACAGATACGCAGTATTTT. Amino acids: CASSQQGYRTDTQYF.

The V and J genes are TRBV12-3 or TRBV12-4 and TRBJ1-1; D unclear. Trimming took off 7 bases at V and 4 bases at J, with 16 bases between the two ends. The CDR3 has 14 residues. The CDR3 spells CASKFEESFTEAFF. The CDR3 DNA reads TGTGCCAGCAAGTTCGAGGAAAGTTTCACTGAAGCTTTCTTT.

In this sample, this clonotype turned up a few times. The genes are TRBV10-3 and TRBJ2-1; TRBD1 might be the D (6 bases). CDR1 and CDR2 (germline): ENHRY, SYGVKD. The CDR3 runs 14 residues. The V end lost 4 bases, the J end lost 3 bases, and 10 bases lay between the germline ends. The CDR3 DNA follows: TGTGCCATCAGTGCAGGGGATATCTACAATGAGCAGTTCTTC. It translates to CAISAGDIYNEQFF.

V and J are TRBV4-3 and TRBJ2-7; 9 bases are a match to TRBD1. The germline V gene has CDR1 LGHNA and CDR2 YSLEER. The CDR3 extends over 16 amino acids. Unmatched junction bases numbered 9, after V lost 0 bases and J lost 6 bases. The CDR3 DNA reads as TGCGCCAGCAGCCAAGAGGACAGGGGTCCCCTCGGCGAGCAGTACGTC. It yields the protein CASSQEDRGPLGEQYV.

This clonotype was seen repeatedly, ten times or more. The CDR3 region has the DNA TGTGCCAGCAGCTTCATCAGTTCGGCCCAGTACTTC. Its protein product is CASSFISSAQYF. The chain carries TRBV11-2 and TRBJ2-5; no clear D gene. V lost 3 bases, J lost 9 bases, and 11 bases lay in between. Germline loops: CDR1 SGHAT, CDR2 FQNNGV. The CDR3 sequence is 12 residues long. Looking up the rest from reference TRBV11-2 and TRBJ2-5 gives the full variable domain: EAGVAQSPRYKIIEKRQSVAFWCNPISGHATLYWYQQILGQGPKLLIQFQNNGVVDDSQLPKDRFSAERLKGVDSTLKIQPAKLEDSAVYLCASSFISSAQYFGPGTRLLVL.

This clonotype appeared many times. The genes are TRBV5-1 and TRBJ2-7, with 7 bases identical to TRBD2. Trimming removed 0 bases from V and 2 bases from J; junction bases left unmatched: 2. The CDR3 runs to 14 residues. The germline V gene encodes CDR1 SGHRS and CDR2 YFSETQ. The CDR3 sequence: CASSLETSPYEQYF. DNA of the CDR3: TGCGCCAGCAGCTTGGAGACTAGCCCCTACGAGCAGTACTTC. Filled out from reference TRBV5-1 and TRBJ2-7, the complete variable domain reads KAGVTQTPRYLIKTRGQQVTLSCSPISGHRSVSWYQQTPGQGLQFLFEYFSETQRNKGNFPGRFSGRQFSNSRSEMNVSTLELGDSALYLCASSLETSPYEQYFGPGTRLTVT.

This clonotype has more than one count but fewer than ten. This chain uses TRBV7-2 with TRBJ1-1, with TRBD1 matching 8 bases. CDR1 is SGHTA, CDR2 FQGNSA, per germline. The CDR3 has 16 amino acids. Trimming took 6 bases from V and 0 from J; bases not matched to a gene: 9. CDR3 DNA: TGTGCCAGCAGACTGGACAGGGCCACCTTGAACACTGAAGCTTTCTTT. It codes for CASRLDRATLNTEAFF. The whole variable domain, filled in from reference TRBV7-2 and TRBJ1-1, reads GAGVSQSPSNKVTEKGKDVELRCDPISGHTALYWYRQSLGQGLEFLIYFQGNSAPDKSGLPSDRFSAERTGGSVSTLTIQRTQQEDSAVYLCASRLDRATLNTEAFFGQGTRLTVV.